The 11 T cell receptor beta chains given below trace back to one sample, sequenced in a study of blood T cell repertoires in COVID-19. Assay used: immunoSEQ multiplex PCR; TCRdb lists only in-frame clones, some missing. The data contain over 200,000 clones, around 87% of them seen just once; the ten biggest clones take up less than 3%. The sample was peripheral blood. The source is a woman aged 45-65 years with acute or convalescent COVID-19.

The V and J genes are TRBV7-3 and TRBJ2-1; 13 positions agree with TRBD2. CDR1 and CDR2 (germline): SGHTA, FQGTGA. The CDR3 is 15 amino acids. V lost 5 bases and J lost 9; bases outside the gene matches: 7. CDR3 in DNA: TGTGCCAGCAGCGTGGGACTAGCGGGATTAAGTGAGCAGTTCTTC. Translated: CASSVGLAGLSEQFF.

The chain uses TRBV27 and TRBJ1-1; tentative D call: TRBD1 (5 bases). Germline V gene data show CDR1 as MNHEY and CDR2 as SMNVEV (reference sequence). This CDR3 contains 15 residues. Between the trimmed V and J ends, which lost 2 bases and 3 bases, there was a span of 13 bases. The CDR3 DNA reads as TGTGCCAGCAGTTTAAAAACAGTGGGGCACACTGAAGCTTTCTTT. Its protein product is CASSLKTVGHTEAFF.

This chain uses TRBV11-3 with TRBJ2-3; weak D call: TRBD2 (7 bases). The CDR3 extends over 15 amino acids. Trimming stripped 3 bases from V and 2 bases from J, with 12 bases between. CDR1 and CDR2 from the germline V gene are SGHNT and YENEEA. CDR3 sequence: CASSFSGGHTDTQYF. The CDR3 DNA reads TGTGCCAGCAGCTTTTCCGGGGGGCACACAGATACGCAGTATTTT. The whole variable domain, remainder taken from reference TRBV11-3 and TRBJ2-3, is EAGVVQSPRYKIIEKKQPVAFWCNPISGHNTLYWYLQNLGQGPELLIRYENEEAVDDSQLPKDRFSAERLKGVDSTLKIQPAELGDSAVYLCASSFSGGHTDTQYFGPGTRLTVL.

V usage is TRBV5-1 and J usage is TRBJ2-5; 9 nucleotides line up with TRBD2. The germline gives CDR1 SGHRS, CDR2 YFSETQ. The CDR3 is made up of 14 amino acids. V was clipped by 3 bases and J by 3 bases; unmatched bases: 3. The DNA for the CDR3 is TGCGCCAGCAGCTCAGAGCGGGGGGAAGAGACCCAGTACTTC. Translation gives CASSSERGEETQYF.

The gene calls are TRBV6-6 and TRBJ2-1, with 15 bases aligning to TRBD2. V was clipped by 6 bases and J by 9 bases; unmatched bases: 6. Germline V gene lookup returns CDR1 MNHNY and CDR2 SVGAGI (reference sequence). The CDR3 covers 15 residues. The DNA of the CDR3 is TGTGCCAGCAGACCCAGGACTAGCGGGAGGGGTGAGCAGTTCTTC. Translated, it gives CASRPRTSGRGEQFF.

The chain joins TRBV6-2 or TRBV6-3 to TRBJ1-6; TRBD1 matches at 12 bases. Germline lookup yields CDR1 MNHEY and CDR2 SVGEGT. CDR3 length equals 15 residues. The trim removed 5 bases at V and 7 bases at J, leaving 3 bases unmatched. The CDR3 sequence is CASSPGQGANSPLHF. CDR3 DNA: TGTGCCAGCAGTCCGGGACAGGGGGCGAATTCACCCCTCCACTTT.

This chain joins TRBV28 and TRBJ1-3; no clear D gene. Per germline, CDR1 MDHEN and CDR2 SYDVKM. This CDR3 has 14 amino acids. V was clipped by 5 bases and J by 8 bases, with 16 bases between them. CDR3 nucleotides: TGTGCCAGCAGTGCCCGATCTAGAAGCGACACCATATATTTT. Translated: CASSARSRSDTIYF. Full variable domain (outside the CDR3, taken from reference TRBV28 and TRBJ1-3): DVKVTQSSRYLVKRTGEKVFLECVQDMDHENMFWYRQDPGLGLRLIYFSYDVKMKEKGDIPEGYSVSREKKERFSLILESASTNQTSMYLCASSARSRSDTIYFGEGSWLTVV.

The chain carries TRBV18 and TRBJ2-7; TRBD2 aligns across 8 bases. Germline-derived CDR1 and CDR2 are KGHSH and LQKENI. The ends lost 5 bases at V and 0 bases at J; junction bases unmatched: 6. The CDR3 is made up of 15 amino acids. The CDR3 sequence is CASSASLADSYEQYF. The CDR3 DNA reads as TGTGCCAGCTCAGCCTCACTAGCGGACTCCTACGAGCAGTACTTC.

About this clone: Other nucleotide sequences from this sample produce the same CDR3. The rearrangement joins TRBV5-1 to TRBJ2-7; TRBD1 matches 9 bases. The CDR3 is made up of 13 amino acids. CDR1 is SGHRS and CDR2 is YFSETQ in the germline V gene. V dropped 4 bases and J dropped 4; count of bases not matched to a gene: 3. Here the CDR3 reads CASSRDRDYEQYF. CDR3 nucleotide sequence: TGCGCCAGCAGCCGGGACAGGGATTACGAGCAGTACTTC.

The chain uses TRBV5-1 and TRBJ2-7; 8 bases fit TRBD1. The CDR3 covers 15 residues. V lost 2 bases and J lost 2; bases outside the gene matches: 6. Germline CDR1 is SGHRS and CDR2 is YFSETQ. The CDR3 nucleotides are TGCGCCAGCAGCTTTGACAGGGGCCAAACCTACGAGCAGTACTTC. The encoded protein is CASSFDRGQTYEQYF.

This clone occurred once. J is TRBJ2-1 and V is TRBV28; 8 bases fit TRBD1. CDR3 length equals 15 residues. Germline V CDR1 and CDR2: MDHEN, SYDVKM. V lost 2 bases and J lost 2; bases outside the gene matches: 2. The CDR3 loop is CASSLGDRTYNEQFF. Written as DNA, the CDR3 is TGTGCCAGCAGTTTAGGGGACAGGACCTACAATGAGCAGTTCTTC.